The 27 T cell receptor beta chains reported below all come from one sample, sequenced in a study of CD8+ T cells in alopecia areata. Reverse transcribed after extraction, RNA yielded cDNA as the sequencing template. Using immunoSEQ multiplex PCR, the repertoire was profiled, and TCRdb retains in-frame clones only, with some absent. Among 95,000 to 110,000 clones listed, around 84% were seen once. Treatment meaning: oral pan-JAK inhibitor, 5-10 mg twice daily. The material was CD8+ T cells sorted from blood, obtained at approximately week 30, from a patient treated with tofacitinib. These receptors originate from a human donor with alopecia areata.

V gene TRBV4-1 combines with J gene TRBJ1-1; D is unresolved. Germline V CDR1 and CDR2: MGHRA, YSYEKL. CDR3 length equals 14 residues. Trimming pared 6 bases from V and 0 bases from J, leaving 11 bases between. The CDR3, as DNA: TGCGCCAGCAGTTATGTGGAGGTGAACACTGAAGCTTTCTTT. The encoded protein is CASSYVEVNTEAFF.

This chain joins TRBV6-1 and TRBJ2-2; TRBD1 matches at 9 bases. Germline V lookup: CDR1 MNHNS, CDR2 SASEGT. The CDR3 runs to 16 residues. With 2 bases clipped from V and 1 base from J, the junction kept 2 bases outside the gene matches. The CDR3 is CASSEPGQGNTGELFF. The CDR3 DNA follows: TGTGCCAGCAGTGAACCGGGACAGGGGAACACCGGGGAGCTGTTTTTT.

This clone appeared a few times. This chain connects TRBV29-1 to TRBJ2-2; D is unresolved. V lost 5 bases to trimming and J lost 6 bases, with 4 bases between them. Per germline, CDR1 SQVTM and CDR2 ANQGSEA. The CDR3 consists of 10 residues. The CDR3, as DNA: TGCAGCGTTTTTGCCGGGGAGCTGTTTTTT. The encoded protein is CSVFAGELFF.

V usage is TRBV6-1 and J usage is TRBJ2-7; D not resolved. This CDR3 comprises 13 residues. V lost 3 bases and J lost 1, with 7 bases in between. Per germline, CDR1 MNHNS and CDR2 SASEGT. This CDR3 is CASSDPSSYEQYF. The DNA for the CDR3 is TGTGCCAGCAGTGATCCCAGTTCCTACGAGCAGTACTTC.

The chain recombines TRBV7-9 with TRBJ1-4; D is uncertain. V gave up 5 bases and J gave up 2 bases, with 21 bases separating them. Germline V lookup: CDR1 SEHNR, CDR2 FQNEAQ (reference sequence). The CDR3 spans 18 residues. The CDR3 loop reads CASSLPRGEDWTNEKLFF. The CDR3, as DNA: TGTGCCAGCAGCCTACCACGGGGTGAGGATTGGACTAATGAAAAACTGTTTTTT.

This rearrangement joins TRBV6-5 to TRBJ2-2; a weak D match, TRBD1 (5 bases). With 3 bases removed from V and 2 bases from J, the gap between germline ends came to 10 bases. Germline lookup yields CDR1 MNHEY and CDR2 SVGAGI. The CDR3 is 15 residues long. The CDR3 nucleotides read TGTGCCAGCAGTTATGCGGACATAAACACCGGGGAGCTGTTTTTT. Translated: CASSYADINTGELFF.

The CDR3: CASSEAGVLTGELFF. CDR3 bases: TGTGCCAGCAGTGAGGCGGGAGTGCTCACCGGGGAGCTGTTTTTT. The chain carries TRBV25-1 and TRBJ2-2, with 7 bases identical to TRBD2. Germline V gives CDR1 MGHDK, CDR2 SYGVNS. The J segment lost 4 bases and the V segment lost 3 bases, leaving 5 bases of the junction unmatched. This CDR3 comprises 15 residues.

This clone has only one observation. J is TRBJ2-5 and V is TRBV27, with D hard to call. TRBJ2-7 matches the DNA end more closely, so the J call is doubtful. CDR3 length equals 12 residues. The V gene's germline CDR1 is MNHEY and CDR2 SMNVEV (reference sequence). The CDR3 DNA reads TGTGCCAGCAGCTCTTTGGACTACGAGCAGTACTTC. It translates to CASSSLDYEQYF.

The chain combines TRBV27 with TRBJ2-3; 9 bases line up with TRBD2. The germline gives CDR1 MNHEY, CDR2 SMNVEV (reference sequence). CDR3 size: 15 residues. Trimming cost V 2 bases and J 1 base; bases outside gene matches: 1. The CDR3, as DNA: TGTGCCAGCAGTTTACCTAGCGGGGGCACAGATACGCAGTATTTT. Translation gives CASSLPSGGTDTQYF.

There are a few counts of this clone. The rearrangement joins TRBV5-6 to TRBJ2-2; no reliable D call. Looked up from germline, CDR1 is SGHDT and CDR2 is YYEEEE. V was pared by 5 bases and J by 7 bases, with 9 bases between. The CDR3 runs to 12 residues. The CDR3 here is CASSSSSGELFF. The CDR3 region has the DNA TGTGCCAGCAGTTCGTCTAGCGGGGAGCTGTTTTTT.

The V call is TRBV6-4, the J call TRBJ2-7, with TRBD1 matching 11 bases. The CDR3 is 14 amino acids. The V gene's germline CDR1 is MRHNA and CDR2 SNTAGT. V was clipped by 3 bases and J by 3 bases; unmatched bases: 1. The CDR3 region has the DNA TGTGCCAGCAGTGAAGGGACAGGGGGCTACGAGCAGTACTTC. It yields the protein CASSEGTGGYEQYF.

This chain connects TRBV27 to TRBJ2-1; D call uncertain. Germline V gene lookup returns CDR1 MNHEY and CDR2 SMNVEV (reference sequence). CDR3 length: 11 residues. V was pared by 1 base and J by 8 bases, with 3 bases between. The CDR3 coding sequence is TGTGCCAGCAGTTTATACGATGAGCAGTTCTTC. It is translated as CASSLYDEQFF.

This chain joins TRBV7-9 and TRBJ2-3, with D hard to call. V was trimmed by 0 bases and J by 1 base, leaving 8 bases between them. There are 15 residues in the CDR3. Germline CDR1 SEHNR, CDR2 FQNEAQ (reference sequence). This chain's CDR3 is CASSLAISGTDTQYF. DNA of the CDR3: TGTGCCAGCAGCTTAGCGATCAGCGGCACAGATACGCAGTATTTT.

The genes are TRBV5-6 and TRBJ2-1, with D uncertain. CDR3 length: 13 amino acids. V was cut by 3 bases and J by 6 bases, with 10 bases left in between. Germline V lookup: CDR1 SGHDT, CDR2 YYEEEE. The CDR3 is CASSYGHPNEQFF. DNA for the CDR3: TGTGCCAGCAGCTACGGGCACCCCAATGAGCAGTTCTTC.

The chain carries TRBV27 and TRBJ1-2; 8 bases agree with TRBD1. V lost 6 bases, J lost 1 base, and 7 bases stayed unmatched. Germline V CDR1 and CDR2: MNHEY, SMNVEV (reference sequence). The length of the CDR3 is 15 residues. CDR3 sequence: CASSPGQGYNYGYTF. The DNA of the CDR3 is TGTGCCAGCAGCCCTGGACAGGGCTATAACTATGGCTACACCTTC.

As to this clone: Its ends do not fully match the called genes, so a read error is possible. This chain joins TRBV13 and TRBJ2-5; D possibly corresponds to TRBD2 (5 bases). The assigned J gene may be wrong: the sequence end matches TRBJ2-7 better. The CDR3 extends over 13 amino acids. Germline assignment: CDR1 PRHDT and CDR2 FYEKMQ (reference sequence). CDR3 sequence: CASSLEDSHEQYF. DNA of the CDR3: TGTGCCAGCAGCTTAGAGGACTCCCACGAGCAGTACTTC.

The chain recombines TRBV5-1 with TRBJ2-2; 7 bases line up with TRBD1. Germline CDR1 SGHRS, CDR2 YFSETQ. The V segment lost 3 bases and the J segment 1 base; nucleotides outside the gene matches: 0. This CDR3 region has 14 residues. This CDR3 is CASSWTGNTGELFF. The CDR3 DNA reads as TGCGCCAGCAGCTGGACAGGGAACACCGGGGAGCTGTTTTTT. The whole variable domain, remainder taken from reference TRBV5-1 and TRBJ2-2, is KAGVTQTPRYLIKTRGQQVTLSCSPISGHRSVSWYQQTPGQGLQFLFEYFSETQRNKGNFPGRFSGRQFSNSRSEMNVSTLELGDSALYLCASSWTGNTGELFFGEGSRLTVL.

The chain is built from TRBV29-1 and TRBJ2-1; D could derive from TRBD1 or TRBD2 (5 bases each). The CDR3 runs to 10 residues. CDR1 and CDR2 from the germline V gene are SQVTM and ANQGSEA. The ends were cut back, 3 bases at V and 9 bases at J, with 6 bases in the middle. CDR3 sequence reads: CSVDGTEQFF. CDR3 DNA: TGCAGCGTTGACGGGACTGAGCAGTTCTTC.

The chain carries TRBV19 and TRBJ1-4; 8 bases are shared with TRBD1. The germline V gene has CDR1 LNHDA and CDR2 SQIVND (reference sequence). V trimming: 5 bases; J trimming: 5 bases; junction bases outside the gene matches: 4. This CDR3 spans 14 amino acids. For the CDR3, the DNA is TGTGCCAGTAGTTTCGGACAGGGAAATGAAAAACTGTTTTTT. It specifies CASSFGQGNEKLFF.

This clone was seen once. This chain uses TRBV29-1 with TRBJ2-1; 7 bases line up with TRBD2. The germline V gene encodes CDR1 SQVTM and CDR2 ANQGSEA. The CDR3 length is 12 residues. J lost 7 bases, V lost 3 bases, and 3 bases had no gene match. The CDR3 here is CSVDFGGNEQFF. The CDR3 DNA reads as TGCAGCGTTGACTTCGGGGGGAATGAGCAGTTCTTC.

This chain joins TRBV9 and TRBJ2-2; TRBD1 matches 7 bases. Germline trimming cut 4 bases from V and 0 bases from J; bases unmatched to any gene: 6. The CDR3 runs to 16 residues. CDR1 and CDR2 (germline): SGDLS, YYNGEE. The CDR3 spells CASSPRQGTNTGELFF. The DNA of the CDR3 is TGTGCCAGCAGCCCACGACAGGGTACGAACACCGGGGAGCTGTTTTTT.

The chain joins TRBV6-5 to TRBJ2-1; a weak D match, TRBD1 (6 bases). The CDR3 has 14 residues. V lost 8 bases, J lost 2 bases, and 13 bases lay in between. Germline V gene sequence: CDR1 MNHEY, CDR2 SVGAGI. The CDR3 sequence: CASGVQGPYNEQFF. CDR3 coding DNA: TGTGCCAGCGGTGTGCAGGGGCCCTACAATGAGCAGTTCTTC.

This clone has only a few counts. V gene TRBV19 combines with J gene TRBJ2-5; 10 bases map to TRBD2. Trimming at V came to 9 bases and at J to 4 bases, leaving 11 bases not matched to a gene. The CDR3 covers 15 residues. Germline CDR1 and CDR2: LNHDA and SQIVND (reference sequence). The CDR3 bases are TGTGCCAGCCTGGAAAGCGGGAGGGCCGGAGAGACCCAGTACTTC. Residues: CASLESGRAGETQYF.

V usage is TRBV7-9 and J usage is TRBJ2-7; TRBD1 might be the D (6 bases). The CDR3 loop spans 16 amino acids. With 0 bases removed from V and 2 bases from J, the gap between germline ends came to 14 bases. Germline CDR1 SEHNR, CDR2 FQNEAQ (reference sequence). CDR3 nucleotide sequence: TGTGCCAGCAGCTTAGCAGCTACGGACAGAGCCTACGAGCAGTACTTC. Translated, it gives CASSLAATDRAYEQYF. Combining the CDR3 with reference TRBV7-9 and TRBJ2-7 gives the whole variable domain DTGVSQNPRHKITKRGQNVTFRCDPISEHNRLYWYRQTLGQGPEFLTYFQNEAQLEKSRLLSDRFSAERPKGSFSTLEIQRTEQGDSAMYLCASSLAATDRAYEQYFGPGTRLTVT.

This chain uses TRBV27 with TRBJ2-7, with 9 bases lining up with TRBD1. The germline V gene has CDR1 MNHEY and CDR2 SMNVEV (reference sequence). Trimming took 2 bases from V and 2 from J; bases not matched to a gene: 1. The CDR3 consists of 14 residues. CDR3 amino acids: CASSLGQGTYEQYF. The DNA for the CDR3 is TGTGCCAGCAGTTTAGGACAGGGGACCTACGAGCAGTACTTC.

The chain joins TRBV5-1 to TRBJ2-2; D is tentatively TRBD1 or TRBD2 (5 bases each). The germline V and J ends were trimmed by 0 bases and 6 bases, with 9 bases remaining between them. Germline V gene data show CDR1 as SGHRS and CDR2 as YFSETQ. CDR3 length equals 14 residues. The CDR3 sequence is CASSLASGPGELFF. CDR3 coding DNA: TGCGCCAGCAGCTTGGCCTCGGGGCCCGGGGAGCTGTTTTTT. Based on the CDR3 plus reference TRBV5-1 and TRBJ2-2, the full variable domain is KAGVTQTPRYLIKTRGQQVTLSCSPISGHRSVSWYQQTPGQGLQFLFEYFSETQRNKGNFPGRFSGRQFSNSRSEMNVSTLELGDSALYLCASSLASGPGELFFGEGSRLTVL.

This rearrangement joins TRBV20-1 to TRBJ2-7; D possibly corresponds to TRBD2 (5 bases). The germline gives CDR1 DFQATT, CDR2 SNEGSKA (reference sequence). This CDR3 is 11 amino acids long. Trimming took 5 bases from V and 3 from J, leaving 8 bases between them. In nucleotides, the CDR3 is TGCAGTGCTGAGGGCATCTACGAGCAGTACTTC. Amino acids: CSAEGIYEQYF.